Each of the 12 T cell receptor beta chains below was sequenced from the same sample in a study of persistence of HIV-infected CD4 T cells. No antigen has been assigned to these receptors. The stimulus was an HIV-1 Gag 15-mer peptide pool, about 1 ug/peptide/mL. Memory cells lacking CD40L and CD69 with high CD45RO were sorted. The immunoSEQ assay was version 4, run in survey mode. Produced via immunoSEQ multiplex PCR; TCRdb's table is partial and in-frame only. Here the sample spans over 60,000 clones, more than 70% being singletons. This material consisted of CD4+ T cells sorted from PBMCs after approximately 19-hour stimulation, taken from a patient who received antiretroviral therapy. The source of these receptors is an adult man with HIV who was CMV-seropositive.

This clone was observed a single time. The chain recombines TRBV5-5 with TRBJ2-7, with 10 bases matching TRBD1. The CDR3 has 15 amino acids. CDR1 and CDR2 from the germline V gene are SGHKS and YYEKEE (reference sequence). The J segment lost 5 bases and the V segment lost 0 bases, leaving 5 bases of the junction unmatched. As DNA, the CDR3 is TGTGCCAGCAGCTTGGTGGACAGGGGGTACCACGAGCAGTACTTC. Protein: CASSLVDRGYHEQYF.

This sequence joins TRBV15 and TRBJ2-3; D may match TRBD1 or TRBD2 (5 bases each). Deletions cut 7 bases from V and 1 base from J, with 15 bases between. There are 15 residues in the CDR3. The germline CDR1 and CDR2 sequences are LNHNV and YYDKDF (reference sequence). CDR3 bases: TGTGCCACCAAGTGGGGTCAGGGACGCACAGATACGCAGTATTTT. Protein sequence: CATKWGQGRTDTQYF.

This chain uses TRBV3-1 (or the pseudogene TRBV3-2) with TRBJ2-7, with a weak D call TRBD2 (6 bases). There are 14 residues in the CDR3. With 4 bases removed from V and 5 bases from J, the gap between germline ends came to 15 bases. The germline gives CDR1 LGHDT, CDR2 YNNKEL (reference sequence). DNA for the CDR3: TGTGCCAGCAGCCCCTCCTTCCTAGCGAACGAGCAGTACTTC. As protein: CASSPSFLANEQYF.

The J gene is TRBJ1-5, the V gene TRBV28; 7 positions match TRBD1. Germline CDR1 reads MDHEN; CDR2 reads SYDVKM. Trimming cost V 6 bases and J 6 bases; bases outside gene matches: 5. The CDR3 totals 13 residues. CDR3 residues: CASSDRDGQPQHF. Written as DNA, the CDR3 is TGTGCCAGCAGCGACAGGGATGGTCAGCCCCAGCATTTT.

The genes are TRBV10-3 and TRBJ2-7; D remains unclear. The V end was cut by 6 bases, the J end by 2 bases, with 14 bases between. The germline V gene has CDR1 ENHRY and CDR2 SYGVKD. This CDR3 is 14 amino acids long. Here the CDR3 reads CAISLRADTYEQYF. The CDR3 DNA sequence: TGTGCCATCAGCCTCCGGGCCGATACCTACGAGCAGTACTTC.

Written as DNA, the CDR3 is TGTGCCAGCAGCGCCCCCCGACAGGGATTCGGGAATGGCTACACCTTC. Translating gives CASSAPRQGFGNGYTF. The chain uses TRBV7-8 and TRBJ1-2, with 7 bases aligning to TRBD1. The germline V gene encodes CDR1 SGHVS and CDR2 FQNEAQ. The V gene end was trimmed by 5 bases and the J gene end by 6 bases; junction bases not matched to a gene: 15. This CDR3 spans 16 amino acids.

This chain joins TRBV21-1 and TRBJ1-2; the table's D gene call, TRBD1, was not cross checked with the DNA. TRBV21-1 is a listed pseudogene. The CDR3 is 17 residues long. The CDR3 protein is CASVGPLNRQGAPGYTF. The CDR3 DNA reads TGTGCCAGCGTCGGACCCCTAAACCGACAGGGGGCGCCTGGCTACACCTTC.

J is TRBJ1-1 and V is TRBV27; TRBD1 matches at 9 bases. The CDR3 contains 14 residues. The germline V gene encodes CDR1 MNHEY and CDR2 SMNVEV (reference sequence). V lost 3 bases to trimming and J lost 9 bases; unmatched junction nucleotides: 8. CDR3 loop: CASSFRDRGGQAFF. The CDR3 DNA sequence: TGTGCCAGCAGTTTTCGCGACAGGGGGGGCCAAGCTTTCTTT.

This rearrangement joins TRBV20-1 to TRBJ1-3, with no clear D. CDR1 is DFQATT and CDR2 is SNEGSKA in the germline V gene (reference sequence). V was cut by 3 bases and J by 2 bases, with 8 bases left in between. This CDR3 is 13 amino acids long. The CDR3 here is CSASRTAGNTIYF. Here the CDR3 DNA reads TGCAGTGCTAGTCGGACGGCTGGAAACACCATATATTTT.

The chain carries TRBV4-2 and TRBJ1-2, with TRBD1 matching over 7 bases. The CDR3 has 15 amino acids. Germline loops: CDR1 LGHNA, CDR2 YNFKEQ. V was clipped by 0 bases and J by 0 bases; unmatched bases: 1. In DNA, the CDR3 is TGTGCCAGCAGCCAAGATCAGGGGGCTAACTATGGCTACACCTTC. Protein product: CASSQDQGANYGYTF.

This chain joins TRBV19 and TRBJ2-6; D remains unclear. Germline V CDR1 and CDR2: LNHDA, SQIVND (reference sequence). V was pared by 6 bases and J by 4 bases, with 13 bases between. The CDR3 runs to 15 residues. Here the CDR3 DNA reads TGTGCCAGTAGGGTACAAAGCTCAGGGGCCAACGTCCTGACTTTC. This codes for CASRVQSSGANVLTF.

The chain recombines TRBV19 with TRBJ2-7; TRBD1 aligns across 9 bases. This CDR3 is built from 15 residues. The germline CDR1 and CDR2 sequences are LNHDA and SQIVND (reference sequence). Trimming removed 3 bases from V and 5 bases from J; junction bases left unmatched: 8. The chain's CDR3 is CASSIGGTGIHEQYF. In nucleotides, the CDR3 is TGTGCCAGTAGTATCGGTGGGACAGGGATCCACGAGCAGTACTTC.